The entry that follows covers one TCR beta chain sequence. The germline V gene encodes CDR1 MDHEN and CDR2 SYDVKM. The V end lost 1 base, the J end lost 6 bases, and 10 bases lay between the germline ends. CDR3 size: 14 residues. TCR beta libraries were built with iRepertoire HTBI primers and Arm-PCR of CDR3 regions. TCRdb independently ran MiXCR on the multiplex PCR reads; one entry per CDR3 protein. The table records 350,000 to 450,000 distinct CDR3 sequences, roughly a fifth of them present only once. This record comes from a study of regulatory T cells in long-lasting Graves disease. Time point: persistent/refractory GD, antithyroid drugs over 5 years with positive TRAb. RNA from PBMCs was the source of the TCR library.

The specimen comprised peripheral blood mononuclear cells (PBMCs), sampled when the disease was refractory, from a patient treated with antithyroid drugs. This receptor was identified in a female donor with Graves disease. This chain connects TRBV28 to TRBJ2-1, with TRBD2 as a possible D gene (6 bases). Here the CDR3 reads CASSLFGSINEQFF. The CDR3 DNA is TGTGCCAGCAGTTTATTCGGGAGTATCAATGAGCAGTTCTTC. Using reference TRBV28 and TRBJ2-1 for the parts outside the CDR3, the full variable domain is DVKVTQSSRYLVKRTGEKVFLECVQDMDHENMFWYRQDPGLGLRLIYFSYDVKMKEKGDIPEGYSVSREKKERFSLILESASTNQTSMYLCASSLFGSINEQFFGPGTRLTVL.